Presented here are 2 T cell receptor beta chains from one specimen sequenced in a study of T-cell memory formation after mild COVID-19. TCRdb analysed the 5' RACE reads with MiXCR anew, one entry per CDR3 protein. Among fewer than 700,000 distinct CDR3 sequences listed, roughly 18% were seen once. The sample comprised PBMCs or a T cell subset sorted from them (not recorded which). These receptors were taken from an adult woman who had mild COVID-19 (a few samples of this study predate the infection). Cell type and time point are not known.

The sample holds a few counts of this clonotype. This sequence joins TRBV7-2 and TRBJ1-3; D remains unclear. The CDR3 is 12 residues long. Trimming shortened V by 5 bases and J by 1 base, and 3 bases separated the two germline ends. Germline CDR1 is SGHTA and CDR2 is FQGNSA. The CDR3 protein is CASSQSGNTIYF. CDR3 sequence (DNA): TGTGCCAGCAGCCAATCTGGAAACACCATATATTTT. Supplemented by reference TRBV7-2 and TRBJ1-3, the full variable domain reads GAGVSQSPSNKVTEKGKDVELRCDPISGHTALYWYRQSLGQGLEFLIYFQGNSAPDKSGLPSDRFSAERTGGSVSTLTIQRTQQEDSAVYLCASSQSGNTIYFGEGSWLTVV.

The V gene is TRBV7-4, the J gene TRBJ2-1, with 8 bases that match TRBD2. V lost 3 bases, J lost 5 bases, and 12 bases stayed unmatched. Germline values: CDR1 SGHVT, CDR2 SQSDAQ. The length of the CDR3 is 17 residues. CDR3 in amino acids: CASSFLRTSCGDNEQFF. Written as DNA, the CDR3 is TGTGCCAGCAGCTTCCTTCGGACTAGCTGTGGGGACAATGAGCAGTTCTTC.